The 21 T cell receptor beta chains presented below share a single source sample, sequenced in a study of Graves' ophthalmopathy and Graves' hyperthyroidism. RNA transcripts yielded amplified TCR beta CDR3 regions. HTBI-primed first-round RT-PCR preceded second-round multiplex PCR. TCRdb independently ran MiXCR on the multiplex PCR reads; one entry per CDR3 protein. Among 500,000 to 700,000 distinct CDR3 sequences listed, about 24% were seen once. The sample taken for sequencing was peripheral blood. The receptors come from a woman aged 18-29 years with stable Graves' hyperthyroidism. Some clones in this sample may be carry-over from other donors' samples.

This chain links TRBV6-1 with TRBJ1-2; weak D call: TRBD1 (5 bases). CDR1 and CDR2 from the germline V gene are MNHNS and SASEGT. V was cut by 8 bases and J by 7 bases, with 23 bases left in between. The CDR3 runs 15 residues. CDR3 coding DNA: TGTGCCAGCCTTCCCTACGGGGGTTTGACTGCTGGCTACACCTTC. Its protein product is CASLPYGGLTAGYTF.

V and J are TRBV20-1 and TRBJ1-2; no reliable D call. The germline gives CDR1 DFQATT, CDR2 SNEGSKA (reference sequence). The CDR3 is 8 amino acids. CDR3 DNA sequence: TGCCAGATCTATGGCTACACCTTC. Translated, it gives CQIYGYTF.

This clonotype was counted at least ten times. The rearrangement links TRBV5-1 to TRBJ2-7; no definite D call. The germline gives CDR1 SGHRS, CDR2 YFSETQ. The CDR3 is 13 residues long. V lost 4 bases and J lost 4, with 12 bases in between. The CDR3 here is CASSRIRGYEQYF. The CDR3 region has the DNA TGCGCCAGCAGCAGAATCAGAGGTTACGAGCAGTACTTC.

This chain joins TRBV11-2 and TRBJ2-7; possibly TRBD2 for D (5 bases). V dropped 1 base and J dropped 4 bases, with 14 bases sitting between them. CDR3 length: 15 amino acids. Germline V gene data show CDR1 as SGHAT and CDR2 as FQNNGV. The CDR3 nucleotides are TGTGCCAGCAGCTTAGGGAGCGGACCCTATTACGAGCAGTACTTC. Amino acid sequence: CASSLGSGPYYEQYF.

V is TRBV29-1 and J is TRBJ1-2; tentatively, D is TRBD1 (5 bases). The CDR3 has 12 amino acids. Germline assignment: CDR1 SQVTM and CDR2 ANQGSEA. V gave up 6 bases and J gave up 2 bases, with 10 bases separating them. This CDR3 reads CSVADSNYGYTF. The CDR3 nucleotides are TGCAGCGTCGCAGACAGCAACTATGGCTACACCTTC.

The chain uses TRBV7-8 and TRBJ2-7; perhaps TRBD1 as D (6 bases). The CDR3 spans 14 residues. Trimming shortened V by 5 bases and J by 2 bases, and 13 bases separated the two germline ends. The V gene's germline CDR1 is SGHVS and CDR2 FQNEAQ. The CDR3 region is CASSKRTETYEQYF. In DNA, the CDR3 is TGTGCCAGCAGCAAACGGACAGAAACCTACGAGCAGTACTTC.

A few counts support this clonotype. V and J are TRBV4-2 and TRBJ2-2; 12 nucleotides match TRBD2. V lost 3 bases to trimming and J lost 0 bases; unmatched junction nucleotides: 8. Germline V lookup: CDR1 LGHNA, CDR2 YNFKEQ. The CDR3 is 19 amino acids. The CDR3 sequence: CASSQTSGGTFANTGELFF. DNA of the CDR3: TGTGCCAGCAGCCAGACTAGCGGGGGCACGTTCGCGAACACCGGGGAGCTGTTTTTT.

This CDR3 reads CASSELGPGTGELFF. The CDR3 coding sequence is TGTGCCAGCAGTGAATTGGGTCCGGGCACCGGGGAGCTGTTTTTT. The V and J genes are TRBV2 and TRBJ2-2; D gene unclear. This CDR3 has 15 amino acids. V dropped 2 bases and J dropped 4 bases, with 11 bases sitting between them. Germline loops: CDR1 SNHLY, CDR2 FYNNEI.

This clonotype was observed many times. J is TRBJ1-1 and V is TRBV6-4, with D unresolved. The CDR3 totals 14 residues. Germline V CDR1 and CDR2: MRHNA, SNTAGT. V lost 6 bases to trimming and J lost 4 bases, with 15 bases between them. The CDR3 DNA reads as TGTGCCAGCAGCCTTACGGCATTTGCCACTGAAGCTTTCTTT. Residues: CASSLTAFATEAFF.

This clonotype has at least ten counts. The rearrangement joins TRBV7-9 to TRBJ2-7; 12 bases fit TRBD1. The germline gives CDR1 SEHNR, CDR2 FQNEAQ (reference sequence). V shed 5 bases and J 7 bases; nucleotides not matched to a gene: 6. This CDR3 spans 14 amino acids. The CDR3 here is CASSNRDRGQEQYF. The CDR3 nucleotides are TGTGCCAGCAGCAACCGGGACAGGGGGCAAGAGCAGTACTTC.

This chain's CDR3 is CATSTLTRGNYGYTF. The CDR3 bases are TGTGCCACCAGCACCCTTACTCGAGGGAATTATGGCTACACCTTC. The gene calls are TRBV15 and TRBJ1-2; D is ambiguous. Germline lookup yields CDR1 LNHNV and CDR2 YYDKDF (reference sequence). The CDR3 loop spans 15 amino acids. V was pared by 4 bases and J by 5 bases, with 17 bases between.

This clonotype was detected ten times or more. The chain combines TRBV27 with TRBJ1-1; tentatively, D is TRBD1 (6 bases). The length of the CDR3 is 17 residues. CDR1 and CDR2 from the germline V gene are MNHEY and SMNVEV (reference sequence). V dropped 10 bases and J dropped 0 bases, with 24 bases sitting between them. The chain's CDR3 is CATRPRTAPLMNTEAFF. CDR3 sequence (DNA): TGTGCCACCCGCCCCCGGACAGCGCCATTAATGAACACTGAAGCTTTCTTT.

The sample holds one count of this clonotype. V usage is TRBV20-1 and J usage is TRBJ1-2; D is unclear. The CDR3 runs 16 residues. Trimming left V 1 base short and J 5 bases short, with 20 bases between. The germline V gene encodes CDR1 DFQATT and CDR2 SNEGSKA (reference sequence). The CDR3 protein is CSARAGSVVGNYGYTF. CDR3 DNA: TGCAGTGCTAGAGCAGGATCGGTGGTAGGGAATTATGGCTACACCTTC.

This clonotype was seen many times. The rearrangement joins TRBV19 to TRBJ1-1, with D perhaps TRBD1 (5 bases). The CDR3 contains 14 residues. Trimming removed 1 base at V and 1 base at J, with 7 bases between. Germline assignment: CDR1 LNHDA and CDR2 SQIVND (reference sequence). As DNA, the CDR3 is TGTGCCAGTAGTATAGGGACAACGAACACTGAAGCTTTCTTT. The encoded protein is CASSIGTTNTEAFF.

The V and J genes are TRBV6-2 or TRBV6-3 and TRBJ2-6; D not resolved. The CDR3 has 15 residues. Per germline, CDR1 MNHEY and CDR2 SVGEGT. Trimming left V 2 bases short and J 1 base short, with 6 bases between. Written as DNA, the CDR3 is TGTGCCAGCAGTTACGAAAGTTCTGGGGCCAACGTCCTGACTTTC. This sequence encodes CASSYESSGANVLTF.

This clonotype was picked up a small number of times. The rearrangement joins TRBV6-1 to TRBJ1-1; 7 nucleotides align to TRBD1. V was clipped by 4 bases and J by 0 bases; unmatched bases: 5. The CDR3 loop spans 15 amino acids. Germline V gene data show CDR1 as MNHNS and CDR2 as SASEGT. The CDR3 coding sequence is TGTGCCAGCAGTGTGTACAGGGGCCTGAACACTGAAGCTTTCTTT. It translates to CASSVYRGLNTEAFF.

In DNA form, the CDR3 reads TGTGCCAGCAGCTTCCCGGGAGGGTCGGGCGAGCAGTACTTC. This codes for CASSFPGGSGEQYF. The rearrangement joins TRBV7-2 to TRBJ2-7, with TRBD2 matching 8 bases. The CDR3 sequence is 14 residues long. Trimming at V came to 3 bases and at J to 6 bases, leaving 7 bases not matched to a gene. Germline assignment: CDR1 SGHTA and CDR2 FQGNSA.

The V call is TRBV5-1, the J call TRBJ2-7, with TRBD1 matching 7 bases. The CDR3 covers 15 residues. Germline loops: CDR1 SGHRS, CDR2 YFSETQ. V shed 3 bases and J 0 bases; nucleotides not matched to a gene: 6. CDR3 in amino acids: CASSSGQTSSYEQYF. CDR3 nucleotides: TGCGCCAGCAGCTCGGGACAGACCAGCTCCTACGAGCAGTACTTC.

This clonotype was detected many times. The rearrangement uses TRBV12-5 and TRBJ2-7, with a tentative D call TRBD1 (6 bases). Germline-derived CDR1 and CDR2 are LGHNT and FRNRAP. This CDR3 has 15 amino acids. V was shortened by 0 bases and J by 4 bases, with 13 bases between the two germline ends. CDR3 bases: TGTGCTAGTGGTTTGGTACTTCAACAGGGATACGAGCAGTACTTC. It translates to CASGLVLQQGYEQYF.

This clonotype appeared a few times. This chain links TRBV7-9 with TRBJ1-1; D uncertain. The ends were cut back, 4 bases at V and 3 bases at J, with 15 bases in the middle. The CDR3 spans 15 residues. The V gene's germline CDR1 is SEHNR and CDR2 FQNEAQ (reference sequence). CDR3: CASSSRRGGDTEAFF. CDR3 nucleotide sequence: TGTGCCAGCAGCTCCAGACGGGGTGGGGACACTGAAGCTTTCTTT. Supplemented by reference TRBV7-9 and TRBJ1-1, the full variable domain reads DTGVSQNPRHKITKRGQNVTFRCDPISEHNRLYWYRQTLGQGPEFLTYFQNEAQLEKSRLLSDRFSAERPKGSFSTLEIQRTEQGDSAMYLCASSSRRGGDTEAFFGQGTRLTVV.

This clonotype was counted ten times or more. The gene calls are TRBV4-1 and TRBJ2-7, with TRBD2 identical over 12 bases. Germline lookup yields CDR1 MGHRA and CDR2 YSYEKL. V trimming: 5 bases; J trimming: 2 bases; junction bases outside the gene matches: 7. The CDR3 consists of 16 residues. CDR3 sequence reads: CASSAARTSGTYEQYF. CDR3 nucleotides: TGCGCCAGCAGCGCAGCCCGGACTAGCGGGACCTACGAGCAGTACTTC.